What follows are 17 T cell receptor beta chains derived from one specimen sequenced in a study of tumor-infiltrating lymphocytes in localized non-small cell lung cancer (TCRdb year 2021). Libraries were prepared through the immunoSEQ multiplex PCR assay. The table was pulled from immuneACCESS by TCRdb, which kept in-frame rearrangements only. Such tables lose some clones; where checked, under half of the loss comes from unresolved V genes, and the rest has no known cause. This sample holds 9,500 to 14,000 clones; 84% were observed only once. The ten biggest clones cover 6.5% to 8.5% of the sample. The source material was lung tumor tissue. These receptors originate from a human donor with non-small cell lung cancer.

The rearrangement joins TRBV28 to TRBJ1-5; 7 bases match TRBD1. Trimming at V came to 7 bases and at J to 2 bases, leaving 2 bases not matched to a gene. Germline CDR1 MDHEN, CDR2 SYDVKM. CDR3 length: 13 residues. CDR3 residues: CASITGGNQPQHF. Written as DNA, the CDR3 is TGTGCCAGCATTACAGGGGGCAATCAGCCCCAGCATTTT.

The gene calls are TRBV29-1 and TRBJ1-2; D is perhaps TRBD1 (6 bases). The CDR3 length is 14 residues. CDR1 is SQVTM and CDR2 is ANQGSEA in the germline V gene. V was clipped by 4 bases and J by 2 bases, with 14 bases between them. This CDR3 is CSVVGGQSNYGYTF. CDR3 in DNA: TGCAGCGTTGTGGGCGGACAGTCGAACTATGGCTACACCTTC.

The DNA of the CDR3 is TGTGCCAGCAGCCAAGAACAGGGGAAATTTGCGAACACCGGGGAGCTGTTTTTT. It specifies CASSQEQGKFANTGELFF. V usage is TRBV14 and J usage is TRBJ2-2; TRBD1 aligns across 7 bases. Germline V gene lookup returns CDR1 SGHDN and CDR2 FVKESK. V lost 0 bases to trimming and J lost 0 bases; unmatched junction nucleotides: 7. The CDR3 is 18 residues long.

CDR3: CASSLASSSYNEQFF. In DNA, the CDR3 is TGTGCCAGCAGCTTAGCCAGTTCCTCCTACAATGAGCAGTTCTTC. J is TRBJ2-1 and V is TRBV7-2, with D unresolved. Trimming stripped 0 bases from V and 0 bases from J, with 6 bases between. The CDR3 extends over 15 amino acids. CDR1 SGHTA and CDR2 FQGNSA come from the germline V gene.

The chain combines TRBV15 with TRBJ2-5; the D gene is possibly TRBD1 (6 bases). CDR3 size: 13 residues. V gave up 4 bases and J gave up 5 bases, with 11 bases separating them. Germline V gene lookup returns CDR1 LNHNV and CDR2 YYDKDF (reference sequence). In nucleotides, the CDR3 is TGTGCCACCAGCAACAGGGTTTTGGAGACCCAGTACTTC. It encodes CATSNRVLETQYF. Full variable domain (rest looked up from reference TRBV15 and TRBJ2-5): DAMVIQNPRYQVTQFGKPVTLSCSQTLNHNVMYWYQQKSSQAPKLLFHYYDKDFNNEADTPDNFQSRRPNTSFCFLDIRSPGLGDTAMYLCATSNRVLETQYFGPGTRLLVL.

The chain carries TRBV28 and TRBJ2-6, with D possibly matching TRBD2 (5 bases). Germline values: CDR1 MDHEN, CDR2 SYDVKM. Deletions cut 6 bases from V and 0 bases from J, with 12 bases between. This CDR3 region has 16 residues. CDR3 residues: CASSLVGDSGANVLTF. The DNA of the CDR3 is TGTGCCAGCAGCCTTGTCGGGGACTCTGGGGCCAACGTCCTGACTTTC. The full variable domain, with the rest looked up from reference TRBV28 and TRBJ2-6, is DVKVTQSSRYLVKRTGEKVFLECVQDMDHENMFWYRQDPGLGLRLIYFSYDVKMKEKGDIPEGYSVSREKKERFSLILESASTNQTSMYLCASSLVGDSGANVLTFGAGSRLTVL.

The chain has TRBV29-1 and TRBJ2-7; D is uncertain. V shed 2 bases and J shed 5 bases, with 10 bases lying between them. This CDR3 comprises 12 residues. CDR1 and CDR2 from the germline V gene are SQVTM and ANQGSEA. The DNA for the CDR3 is TGCAGCGTTGAATACGGGTTCGACGAGCAGTACTTC. It encodes CSVEYGFDEQYF.

V gene TRBV10-2 combines with J gene TRBJ2-7, with D unclear. This CDR3 spans 15 amino acids. The V end lost 2 bases, the J end lost 4 bases, and 15 bases lay between the germline ends. Germline CDR1 reads WSHSY; CDR2 reads SAAADI. The CDR3 region has the DNA TGCGCCAGCAGTGAGCCCGGGTTGGGCAGGTACGAGCAGTACTTC. It specifies CASSEPGLGRYEQYF.

This clone was counted once. V is TRBV5-4 and J is TRBJ2-3, with D maybe TRBD2 (6 bases). The CDR3 contains 14 residues. Germline V gene lookup returns CDR1 SGHNT and CDR2 YYREEE (reference sequence). Trimming removed 4 bases from V and 4 bases from J, with 13 bases in between. The CDR3 loop is CASSPPGLSDTQYF. In DNA, the CDR3 is TGTGCCAGCAGCCCACCGGGACTGTCAGATACGCAGTATTTT.

The genes are TRBV7-8 and TRBJ1-2; D may be TRBD1 (6 bases). The V gene's germline CDR1 is SGHVS and CDR2 FQNEAQ. The CDR3 is 13 residues long. Deletions cut 7 bases from V and 4 bases from J, with 13 bases between. In DNA form, the CDR3 reads TGTGCCAGCAAGTCGGCCAGGGGCTATGGCTACACCTTC. It translates to CASKSARGYGYTF. The entire variable domain, with the rest obtained from reference TRBV7-8 and TRBJ1-2, is as follows: GAGVSQSPRYKVAKRGQDVALRCDPISGHVSLFWYQQALGQGPEFLTYFQNEAQLDKSGLPSDRFFAERPEGSVSTLKIQRTQQEDSAVYLCASKSARGYGYTFGSGTRLTVV.

The rearrangement links TRBV5-5 to TRBJ1-2; no clear D. V lost 5 bases, J lost 5 bases, and 10 bases lay in between. The CDR3 is 12 amino acids. Per germline, CDR1 SGHKS and CDR2 YYEKEE (reference sequence). In DNA form, the CDR3 reads TGTGCCAGCAGTTCCTACGGATATGGCTACACCTTC. Translation gives CASSSYGYGYTF.

This sequence joins TRBV6-5 and TRBJ2-1; D gene ambiguous. The CDR3 contains 15 residues. CDR1 and CDR2 (germline): MNHEY, SVGAGI. The V end lost 5 bases, the J end lost 5 bases, and 16 bases lay between the germline ends. Here the CDR3 reads CASSNGVPKHNEQFF. The CDR3, as DNA: TGTGCCAGCAGTAATGGGGTCCCAAAACACAATGAGCAGTTCTTC.

The V call is TRBV19, the J call TRBJ1-5, with D maybe TRBD1 (5 bases). Trimming took off 3 bases at V and 6 bases at J, with 15 bases between the two ends. The CDR3 consists of 15 residues. CDR1 is LNHDA, CDR2 SQIVND, per germline (reference sequence). This CDR3 reads CASSIPDRGSQPQHF. CDR3 nucleotide sequence: TGTGCCAGTAGTATCCCCGACAGAGGATCTCAGCCCCAGCATTTT.

DNA of the CDR3: TGCGCCAGCAGCTTACAGGGACCGAACACTGAAGCTTTCTTT. Translating gives CASSLQGPNTEAFF. The chain has TRBV5-1 and TRBJ1-1; weak D call: TRBD1 (6 bases). The germline V gene has CDR1 SGHRS and CDR2 YFSETQ. The ends were cut back, 2 bases at V and 1 base at J, with 9 bases in the middle. The CDR3 is 14 amino acids.

This clone was observed a single time. The rearrangement uses TRBV28 and TRBJ1-2; a possible D gene is TRBD1 (6 bases). The V end lost 5 bases, the J end lost 6 bases, and 13 bases lay between the germline ends. There are 13 residues in the CDR3. Germline loops: CDR1 MDHEN, CDR2 SYDVKM. DNA of the CDR3: TGTGCCAGCAGTGGTTGGGGGGGCGATGGCTACACCTTC. It translates to CASSGWGGDGYTF.

This clone came up a few times. This chain connects TRBV7-2 to TRBJ1-1, with 8 bases identical to TRBD1. Trimming took 6 bases from V and 4 from J; bases not matched to a gene: 4. Germline V gene lookup returns CDR1 SGHTA and CDR2 FQGNSA. This CDR3 region has 13 residues. The CDR3 region is CASSPTGGTEAFF. For the CDR3, the DNA is TGTGCCAGCAGTCCCACAGGGGGCACTGAAGCTTTCTTT.

The chain has TRBV5-5 and TRBJ2-7; D is ambiguous. Germline V gene sequence: CDR1 SGHKS, CDR2 YYEKEE (reference sequence). V was clipped by 4 bases and J by 1 base, with 9 bases between them. The CDR3 consists of 13 residues. For the CDR3, the DNA is TGTGCCAGCAGCCCCCGGGTTTCCTACGAGCAGTACTTC. Translating gives CASSPRVSYEQYF. The full variable domain, with the rest looked up from reference TRBV5-5 and TRBJ2-7, is DAGVTQSPTHLIKTRGQQVTLRCSPISGHKSVSWYQQVLGQGPQFIFQYYEKEERGRGNFPDRFSARQFPNYSSELNVNALLLGDSALYLCASSPRVSYEQYFGPGTRLTVT.